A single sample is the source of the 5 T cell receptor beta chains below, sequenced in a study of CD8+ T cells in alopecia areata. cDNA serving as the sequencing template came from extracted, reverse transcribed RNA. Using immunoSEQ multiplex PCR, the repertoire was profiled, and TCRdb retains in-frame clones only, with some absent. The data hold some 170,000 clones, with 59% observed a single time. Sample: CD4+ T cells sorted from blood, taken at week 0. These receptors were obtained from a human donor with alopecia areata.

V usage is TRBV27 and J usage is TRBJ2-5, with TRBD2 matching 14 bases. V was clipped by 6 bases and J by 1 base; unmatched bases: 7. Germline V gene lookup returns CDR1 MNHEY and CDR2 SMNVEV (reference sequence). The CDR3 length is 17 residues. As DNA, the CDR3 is TGTGCCAGCAGCTGGACTAGCGGGGGGCTGGGCCAAGAGACCCAGTACTTC. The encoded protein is CASSWTSGGLGQETQYF.

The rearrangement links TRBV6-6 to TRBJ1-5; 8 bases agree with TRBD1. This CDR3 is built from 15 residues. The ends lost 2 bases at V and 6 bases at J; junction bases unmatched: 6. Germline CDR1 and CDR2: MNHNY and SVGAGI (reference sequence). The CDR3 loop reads CASSYSRGQGQPQHF. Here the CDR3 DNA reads TGTGCCAGCAGTTACAGCAGGGGGCAAGGTCAGCCCCAGCATTTT.

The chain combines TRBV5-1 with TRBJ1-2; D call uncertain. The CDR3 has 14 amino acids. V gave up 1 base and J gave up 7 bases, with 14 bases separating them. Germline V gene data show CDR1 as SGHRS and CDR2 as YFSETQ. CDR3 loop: CASSLNRALGGYTF. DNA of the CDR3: TGCGCCAGCAGCTTGAATAGAGCTTTGGGTGGCTACACCTTC.

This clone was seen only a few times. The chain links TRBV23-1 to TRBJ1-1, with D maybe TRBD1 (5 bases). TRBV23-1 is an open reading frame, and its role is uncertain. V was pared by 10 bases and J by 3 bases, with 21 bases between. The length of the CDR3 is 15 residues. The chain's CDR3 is CATFREDLGDTEAFF. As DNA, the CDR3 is TGCGCCACTTTCAGGGAGGATCTCGGGGACACTGAAGCTTTCTTT.

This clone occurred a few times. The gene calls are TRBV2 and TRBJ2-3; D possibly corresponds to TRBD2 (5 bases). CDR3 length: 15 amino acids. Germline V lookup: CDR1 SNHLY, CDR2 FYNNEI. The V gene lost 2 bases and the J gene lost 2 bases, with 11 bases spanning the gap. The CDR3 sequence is CASSETGINTDTQYF. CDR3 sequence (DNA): TGTGCCAGCAGTGAAACCGGGATCAACACAGATACGCAGTATTTT.